The entry below describes one T cell receptor (beta chain). Authors' analysis steps: Reference gene primer amplification gave nucleated cell count estimates. Method: immunoSEQ multiplex PCR; TCRdb's copy keeps in-frame clones and lacks some. From that table come the V and J calls and clone size; the DNA was used to work out D and trimming. The sample lists about 52,000 clones, roughly 87% occurring once. These data come from a study of blood T cell repertoires in COVID-19. About the research overall: Donors in the United States, Italy and Spain gave samples during acute or convalescent COVID-19. The analysed material was cDNA or gDNA that came from T cells, B-cell-depleted T cells, or PBMCs.

The V segment lost 5 bases and the J segment 4 bases; nucleotides outside the gene matches: 7. The germline gives CDR1 SGHTA, CDR2 FQGTGA. CDR3 length equals 17 residues. J is TRBJ2-1 and V is TRBV7-3, with 14 bases fitting TRBD2. Sample: peripheral blood. This receptor was taken from a human donor in a cohort sampled during active COVID-19. The CDR3 here is CASSTGLAGGYYNEQFF. The CDR3 DNA follows: TGTGCCAGCAGCACTGGACTAGCGGGAGGATATTACAATGAGCAGTTCTTC.